Presented here are 2 T cell receptor beta chains from one specimen sequenced in a study of T cell responses to AZD1222 COVID-19 vaccine. The table came from immunoSEQ multiplex PCR; TCRdb's copy has only in-frame clones and leaves some out. This sample has about 160,000 clones, with about 91% found just once. The sequenced sample was peripheral blood, obtained on day 0 of MenACWY control vaccination. The receptors were gathered from an adult in good health.

Comments on this clone: Other DNA sequences in the same sample also yield this CDR3. V gene TRBV19 combines with J gene TRBJ2-3, with D perhaps TRBD2 (5 bases). The germline V and J ends were trimmed by 3 bases and 5 bases, with 6 bases remaining between them. Germline loops: CDR1 LNHDA, CDR2 SQIVND (reference sequence). The CDR3 sequence is 12 residues long. The CDR3 DNA sequence: TGTGCCAGTAGTATCGGAGGAGATACGCAGTATTTT. The encoded protein is CASSIGGDTQYF.

The chain recombines TRBV27 with TRBJ2-7, with 11 positions matching TRBD1. This CDR3 contains 15 residues. CDR1 MNHEY and CDR2 SMNVEV come from the germline V gene (reference sequence). V shed 4 bases, J shed 7 bases, and the junction held 9 bases outside the gene matches. In DNA form, the CDR3 reads TGTGCCAGCAGTTGGGGGACAGGGGGATATGGGGAGCAGTACTTC. Translation: CASSWGTGGYGEQYF.